This T cell receptor (beta chain) was recovered during a study of T cells of healthy individuals. TCRdb reprocessed the 5' RACE reads via MiXCR and lists one record per CDR3 protein. The sample records around 83,000 distinct CDR3 sequences, around 5.1% being singletons. Trimming left V 3 bases short and J 3 bases short, with 19 bases between. CDR3 length equals 17 residues. Germline values: CDR1 KGHDR, CDR2 SFDVKD. The table lists this clonotype with a few counts. The V gene is TRBV24-1, the J gene TRBJ1-2; no clear D gene. The sequence derives from a female donor in good health. In DNA, the CDR3 is TGTGCCACCAGTGATCTCCCCCCCAGGTCCCCCTACTATGGCTACACCTTC. This sequence encodes CATSDLPPRSPYYGYTF.